This TCR beta chain was identified during a study of cytomegalovirus exposure and HLA in healthy donors. Study-wide points: The authors enumerated some 160 TCR beta chains as linked to cytomegalovirus. Donor immune exposure was known only as CMV serostatus.

Vbeta (60) and Jbeta (13) primers were used in the PCR. Profiling relied on immunoSEQ multiplex PCR, and the TCRdb table lists in-frame clones only, not all of them. The sample includes hundreds of thousands of clones, less than 85% seen only once; the top ten take approximately 0.63%. Remarks on this clone: What it recognizes is unknown.

The CDR3 is made up of 15 amino acids. The V and J ends lost 6 bases and 7 bases, in that order; junction bases with no gene match: 9. Germline lookup yields CDR1 MNHNS and CDR2 SASEGT. This clonotype was sampled from a man between 18 and 29 years old in good health and CMV-seronegative. The V and J genes are TRBV6-1 and TRBJ2-2, with 9 bases fitting TRBD2. Sequenced input: PBMCs. The CDR3 DNA reads as TGTGCCAGCAGACCGGGACTAGCCGGGGGCGGGGAGCTGTTTTTT. This codes for CASRPGLAGGGELFF.